This T cell receptor beta chain is from a study of cytomegalovirus exposure and HLA in healthy donors. The PCR ran on 60 Vbeta and 13 Jbeta primers. The repertoire was sequenced with immunoSEQ multiplex PCR; TCRdb's copy has only in-frame clones and lacks some. The sample includes more than 150,000 clones, about 90% of them seen just once. This receptor was taken from a girl under two years old in good health and CMV-seronegative. Sequencing used PBMCs.

CDR3 sequence: CASSVATVVGGSQPQHF. For the CDR3, the DNA is TGTGCCAGCAGCGTAGCTACGGTGGTGGGGGGATCCCAGCCCCAGCATTTT. This chain joins TRBV9 and TRBJ1-5, with D possibly TRBD1 on 5 matching bases. Per germline, CDR1 SGDLS and CDR2 YYNGEE. The CDR3 contains 17 residues. V dropped 0 bases and J dropped 7 bases, with 20 bases sitting between them.